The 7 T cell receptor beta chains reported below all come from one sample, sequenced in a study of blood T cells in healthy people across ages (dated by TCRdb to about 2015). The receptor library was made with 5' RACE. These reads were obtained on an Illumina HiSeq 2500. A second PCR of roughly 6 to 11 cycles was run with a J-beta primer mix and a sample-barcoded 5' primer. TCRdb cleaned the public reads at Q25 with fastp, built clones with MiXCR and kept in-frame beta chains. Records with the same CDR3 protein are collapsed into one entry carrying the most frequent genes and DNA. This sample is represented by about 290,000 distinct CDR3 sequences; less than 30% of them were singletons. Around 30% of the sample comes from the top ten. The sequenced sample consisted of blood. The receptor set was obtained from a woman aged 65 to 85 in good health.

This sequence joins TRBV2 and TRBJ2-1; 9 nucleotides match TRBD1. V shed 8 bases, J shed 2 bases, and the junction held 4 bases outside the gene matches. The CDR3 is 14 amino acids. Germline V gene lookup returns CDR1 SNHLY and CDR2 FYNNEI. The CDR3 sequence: CASGQGSTYNEQFF. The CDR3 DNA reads TGTGCCAGCGGACAGGGGAGTACCTACAATGAGCAGTTCTTC.

The CDR3 nucleotides are TGTGCCAGCAGCCCCAGGACTAGCGAACTATACAATGAGCAGTTCTTC. Its protein product is CASSPRTSELYNEQFF. The chain couples TRBV3-1 to TRBJ2-1, with 9 bases fitting TRBD2. The CDR3 totals 16 residues. Germline V CDR1 and CDR2: LGHDT, YNNKEL (reference sequence). V gave up 4 bases and J gave up 4 bases; unmatched junction bases: 8.

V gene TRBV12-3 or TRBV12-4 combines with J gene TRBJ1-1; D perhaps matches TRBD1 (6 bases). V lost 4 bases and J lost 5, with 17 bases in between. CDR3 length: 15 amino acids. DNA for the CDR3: TGTGCCAGCAGTTCTTATGGGGGGCGCGATACTGAAGCTTTCTTT. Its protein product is CASSSYGGRDTEAFF.

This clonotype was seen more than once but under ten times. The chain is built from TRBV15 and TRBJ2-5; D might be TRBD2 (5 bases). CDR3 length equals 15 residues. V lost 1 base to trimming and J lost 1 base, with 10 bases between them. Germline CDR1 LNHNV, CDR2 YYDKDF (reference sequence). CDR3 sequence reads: CATSRGGSLQETQYF. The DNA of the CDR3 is TGTGCCACCAGCAGAGGAGGGAGTCTCCAAGAGACCCAGTACTTC.

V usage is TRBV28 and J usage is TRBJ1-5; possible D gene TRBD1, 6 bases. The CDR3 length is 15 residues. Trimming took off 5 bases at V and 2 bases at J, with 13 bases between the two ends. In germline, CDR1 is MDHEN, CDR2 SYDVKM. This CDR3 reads CASSNGRQGNQPQHF. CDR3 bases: TGTGCCAGCAGTAATGGGCGACAGGGCAATCAGCCCCAGCATTTT.

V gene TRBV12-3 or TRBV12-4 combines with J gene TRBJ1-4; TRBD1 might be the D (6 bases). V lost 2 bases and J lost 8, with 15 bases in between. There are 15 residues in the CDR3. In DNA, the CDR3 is TGTGCCAGCAGTTTAATGGGGGGGCAGGAAGAAAAACTGTTTTTT. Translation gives CASSLMGGQEEKLFF.

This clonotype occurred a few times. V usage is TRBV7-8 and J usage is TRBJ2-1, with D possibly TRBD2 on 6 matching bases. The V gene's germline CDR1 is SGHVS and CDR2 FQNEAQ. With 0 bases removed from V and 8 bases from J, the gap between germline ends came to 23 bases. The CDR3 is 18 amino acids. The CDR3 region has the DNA TGTGCCAGCAGCTTAGCCTACCTCGCTGGCGGGAATCCTCATGAGCAGTTCTTC. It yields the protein CASSLAYLAGGNPHEQFF.